The present TCR beta chain was sequenced within a study of blood T cell repertoires in COVID-19. The overall study: The origin of the acute and convalescent COVID-19 samples was the United States, Italy and Spain. The cDNA or gDNA used as material had been derived from T cells, B-cell-depleted T cells, or PBMCs.

The authors' processing: Quantification of nucleated cells was approximated via reference gene primer amplification. Assay: immunoSEQ multiplex PCR; the TCRdb copy retains only in-frame clones and omits some. D and trimming were read from the DNA, whereas the V and J calls and clone size are those reported in that table. The sample has fewer than 300,000 clones; 82% are singletons. The CDR3 consists of 17 residues. CDR1 is SGHDT, CDR2 YYEEEE, per germline. Trimming cost V 2 bases and J 1 base, with 18 bases left between them. The sequence was obtained from a young woman with acute or convalescent COVID-19. The chain has TRBV5-6 and TRBJ1-2; D may be TRBD1 (6 bases). Sample: peripheral blood. The CDR3 loop is CASSFRPQGHYNYGYTF. The CDR3 region has the DNA TGTGCCAGCAGCTTCCGCCCCCAGGGGCACTATAACTATGGCTACACCTTC.